Listed here are 5 T cell receptor beta chains from one sample, sequenced in a study of shared T cell receptors in the human thymus. Measured with immunoSEQ multiplex PCR; TCRdb has only the in-frame clones, and not every one. This repertoire shows about 610,000 clones, 70% to 90% found once; its top ten account for 0.0095% to 0.011%. In addition, the sample was reused for a study of human thymus T cells.

The specimen was thymocytes. Every receptor here comes from a boy in the first two years of life with a congenital heart defect.

This chain connects TRBV4-2 to TRBJ2-7; TRBD2 matches at 7 bases. The germline V gene encodes CDR1 LGHNA and CDR2 YNFKEQ. V was clipped by 0 bases and J by 2 bases; unmatched bases: 7. The CDR3 is 16 amino acids. DNA for the CDR3: TGTGCCAGCAGCCAAGAGTTGGCGGGAGCCGCCTACGAGCAGTACTTC. This sequence encodes CASSQELAGAAYEQYF.

Of note for this clone: This same CDR3 is encoded by further DNA sequences in the sample. The V gene is TRBV5-6, the J gene TRBJ2-5; 7 bases match TRBD2. The junction had 6 bases not matched to a gene; V was cut back by 2 bases and J by 5 bases. The CDR3 contains 14 residues. CDR1 and CDR2 from the germline V gene are SGHDT and YYEEEE. The CDR3 nucleotides are TGTGCCAGCAGCTTAGGAGGGCGGGGGGAGACCCAGTACTTC. Amino acids: CASSLGGRGETQYF.

This chain links TRBV6-5 with TRBJ2-7, with TRBD2 as a possible D gene (6 bases). The CDR3 loop spans 11 amino acids. The ends were cut back, 4 bases at V and 5 bases at J, with 6 bases in the middle. CDR1 is MNHEY, CDR2 SVGAGI, per germline. Here the CDR3 reads CASSWGDEQYF. The CDR3 DNA reads as TGTGCCAGCAGTTGGGGGGACGAGCAGTACTTC.

The chain employs TRBV5-4 and TRBJ2-7; 7 bases line up with TRBD2. CDR1 is SGHNT, CDR2 YYREEE, per germline (reference sequence). Trimming removed 0 bases from V and 5 bases from J; junction bases left unmatched: 14. The CDR3 consists of 17 residues. The CDR3 nucleotides are TGTGCCAGCAGCTTGGATTGGGGGGGGACCAGGGTCCACGAGCAGTACTTC. Protein product: CASSLDWGGTRVHEQYF. The entire variable domain, with the rest obtained from reference TRBV5-4 and TRBJ2-7, is as follows: ETGVTQSPTHLIKTRGQQVTLRCSSQSGHNTVSWYQQALGQGPQFIFQYYREEENGRGNFPPRFSGLQFPNYSSELNVNALELDDSALYLCASSLDWGGTRVHEQYFGPGTRLTVT.

The CDR3 DNA follows: TGTGCCAGCAGCTCCTTAGCGGGAGTCGCCGCTGGAGTCTACAATGAGCAGTTCTTC. This gives the protein CASSSLAGVAAGVYNEQFF. V gene TRBV11-2 combines with J gene TRBJ2-1; TRBD2 agrees at 9 bases. Germline CDR1 reads SGHAT; CDR2 reads FQNNGV. J was trimmed by 3 bases and V by 4 bases; bases with no gene match: 16. This CDR3 is 19 amino acids long.